This passage covers 15 T cell receptor beta chains from one sample sequenced in a study of blood T cells in healthy people across ages. PCR was performed a second time for about 6 to 12 cycles using a sample-barcoded 5' primer and a J-beta primer mix. TCRdb itself ran the 5' RACE reads through MiXCR, one entry per CDR3 protein. The sample lists about 1.8 million distinct CDR3 sequences, about 50% seen once, with approximately 2.1% in the top ten. Sequencing used blood. These receptors came from a woman aged 40-49 years in good health.

This clonotype was picked up one time. The V gene is TRBV6-1, the J gene TRBJ2-7; D not resolved. CDR1 is MNHNS, CDR2 SASEGT, per germline. Trimming cost V 7 bases and J 1 base, with 17 bases left between them. There are 15 residues in the CDR3. The CDR3 nucleotides read TGTGCCAGCATCCGACAAGGGTCCCGATCCTACGAGCAGTACTTC. Amino acids: CASIRQGSRSYEQYF.

The chain recombines TRBV20-1 with TRBJ2-5; a possible D gene is TRBD2 (6 bases). The CDR3 runs to 14 residues. Germline CDR1 and CDR2: DFQATT and SNEGSKA (reference sequence). V lost 6 bases and J lost 1, with 15 bases in between. The CDR3 protein is CSASLTGGQETQYF. For the CDR3, the DNA is TGCAGTGCCTCCCTGACCGGGGGCCAAGAGACCCAGTACTTC.

Ten or more counts support this clonotype. The chain uses TRBV6-6 and TRBJ2-1; no firm D call. Trimming took off 5 bases at V and 10 bases at J, with 9 bases between the two ends. Germline V gene data show CDR1 as MNHNY and CDR2 as SVGAGI (reference sequence). The CDR3 is made up of 11 amino acids. Written as DNA, the CDR3 is TGTGCCAGCAGTGCCCTCGGGGAGCAGTTCTTC. Encoded protein: CASSALGEQFF.

This rearrangement joins TRBV7-9 to TRBJ1-4; D gene uncertain. This CDR3 has 16 amino acids. The germline gives CDR1 SEHNR, CDR2 FQNEAQ (reference sequence). The V end lost 5 bases, the J end lost 0 bases, and 13 bases lay between the germline ends. The CDR3 loop is CASSPTARATNEKLFF. The CDR3 DNA is TGTGCCAGCAGCCCGACTGCTAGGGCAACTAATGAAAAACTGTTTTTT.

As regards this clonotype: Sequence at one end of the junction differs from germline and may be a read error. This chain links TRBV6-2 or TRBV6-3 with TRBJ2-1; D may be TRBD2 (6 bases). CDR1 is MNHEY and CDR2 is SVGEGT in the germline V gene. CDR3 length: 16 amino acids. DNA for the CDR3: TGTGCCAGCAGTCCTCAGCGGGTGGGGATTTACAATGGGCAGTTCTTC. It codes for CASSPQRVGIYNGQFF.

The J gene is TRBJ2-3, the V gene TRBV11-3, with D perhaps being TRBD1 or TRBD2 (7 bases each). Germline lookup yields CDR1 SGHNT and CDR2 YENEEA. This CDR3 spans 15 amino acids. The V gene lost 5 bases and the J gene lost 3 bases, with 15 bases spanning the gap. The CDR3 loop reads CASSPGGLTTDTQYF. CDR3 sequence (DNA): TGTGCCAGCAGCCCAGGGGGACTAACTACAGATACGCAGTATTTT.

The chain is built from TRBV9 and TRBJ2-5, with D perhaps TRBD1 (5 bases). Trimming removed 0 bases from V and 4 bases from J, with 7 bases in between. There are 13 residues in the CDR3. Germline CDR1 reads SGDLS; CDR2 reads YYNGEE. CDR3 coding DNA: TGTGCCAGCAGCGTAGAAGGGGTAGAGACCCAGTACTTC. Encoded protein: CASSVEGVETQYF.

V is TRBV6-1 and J is TRBJ2-1; 10 nucleotides agree with TRBD1. The CDR3 is made up of 14 amino acids. Looked up from germline, CDR1 is MNHNS and CDR2 is SASEGT. The V and J ends lost 9 bases and 8 bases, in that order; junction bases with no gene match: 10. Here the CDR3 reads CASRRTGGSDEQFF. The CDR3 DNA reads TGTGCCAGTCGTCGGACAGGGGGAAGCGATGAGCAGTTCTTC.

V usage is TRBV15 and J usage is TRBJ2-5; 7 nucleotides line up with TRBD1. This CDR3 has 14 residues. Germline assignment: CDR1 LNHNV and CDR2 YYDKDF (reference sequence). J lost 5 bases, V lost 3 bases, and 6 bases had no gene match. CDR3 sequence reads: CATSSRDSRETQYF. The CDR3 region has the DNA TGTGCCACCAGCAGTCGGGACAGCCGGGAGACCCAGTACTTC.

This rearrangement joins TRBV15 to TRBJ2-5, with 7 bases identical to TRBD2. Germline V CDR1 and CDR2: LNHNV, YYDKDF (reference sequence). This CDR3 contains 16 residues. With 2 bases clipped from V and 1 base from J, the junction kept 7 bases outside the gene matches. CDR3 DNA sequence: TGTGCCACCAGCAGATCTAGCGGCTCGGGCCAAGAGACCCAGTACTTC. It encodes CATSRSSGSGQETQYF.

There are a few counts of this clonotype. This chain links TRBV27 with TRBJ2-5; TRBD2 might be the D (5 bases). Looked up from germline, CDR1 is MNHEY and CDR2 is SMNVEV (reference sequence). The CDR3 length is 14 residues. Trimming stripped 6 bases from V and 4 bases from J, with 15 bases between. CDR3 bases: TGTGCCAGCAGAGTCGGGGTGAATTTAGAGACCCAGTACTTC. This gives the protein CASRVGVNLETQYF.

Note on this clonotype: One end of the junction does not line up with germline, which may come from a read error. This sequence joins TRBV5-1 and TRBJ2-5; TRBD2 is a possible D gene (7 bases). The CDR3 spans 15 residues. Germline-derived CDR1 and CDR2 are SGHRS and YFSETQ. For the CDR3, the DNA is TGCACCAGCCGACCAAATGCGGGGGCCGGGGAGACCCAGTACTTC. Its translation: CTSRPNAGAGETQYF.

The chain recombines TRBV7-6 with TRBJ1-4; the D is unclear. The CDR3 is 15 residues long. CDR1 and CDR2 (germline): SGHVS, FNYEAQ. The ends were cut back, 5 bases at V and 7 bases at J, with 17 bases in the middle. CDR3 coding DNA: TGTGCCAGCAGCCGATCTGCGACACGGAGTGAAAAACTGTTTTTT. Amino acid sequence: CASSRSATRSEKLFF.

The V gene is TRBV20-1, the J gene TRBJ2-3; possibly TRBD1 for D (5 bases). This CDR3 contains 13 residues. Looked up from germline, CDR1 is DFQATT and CDR2 is SNEGSKA (reference sequence). Here the CDR3 reads CTPHRGNTDTQYF. CDR3 sequence (DNA): TGCACCCCGCATAGGGGTAACACAGATACGCAGTATTTT.

This clonotype appeared a few times. This chain uses TRBV5-5 with TRBJ1-5; the match to TRBD1 covers 11 bases. Per germline, CDR1 SGHKS and CDR2 YYEKEE (reference sequence). V was pared by 4 bases and J by 0 bases, with 12 bases of the junction left unmatched. CDR3 size: 19 residues. The CDR3 reads CASSRRPGQGVDSNQPQHF. The CDR3 region has the DNA TGTGCCAGCAGCCGTCGGCCGGGACAGGGGGTAGATAGCAATCAGCCCCAGCATTTT.